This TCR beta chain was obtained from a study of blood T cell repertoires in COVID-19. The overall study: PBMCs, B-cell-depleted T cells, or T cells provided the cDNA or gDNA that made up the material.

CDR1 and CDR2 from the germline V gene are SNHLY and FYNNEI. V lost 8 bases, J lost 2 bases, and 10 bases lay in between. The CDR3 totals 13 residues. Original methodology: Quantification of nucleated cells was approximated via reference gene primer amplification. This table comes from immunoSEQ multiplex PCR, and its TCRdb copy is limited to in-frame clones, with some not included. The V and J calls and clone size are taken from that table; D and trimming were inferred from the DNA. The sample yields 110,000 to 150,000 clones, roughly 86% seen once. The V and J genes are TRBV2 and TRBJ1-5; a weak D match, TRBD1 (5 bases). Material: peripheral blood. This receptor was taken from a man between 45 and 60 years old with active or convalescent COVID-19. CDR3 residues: CASQGSGNQPQHF. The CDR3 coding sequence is TGTGCCAGCCAGGGATCGGGCAATCAGCCCCAGCATTTT.